This is a list of T cell receptor beta chains from one sample in a study of shared clonotypes between healthy human individuals. Only in-frame clones appear in the TCRdb table, and some are missing; sequencing was by immunoSEQ multiplex PCR. The table shows some 1,600,000 clones, with nearly 99% occurring only once. The sample consisted of naive CD4+ T cells sorted from blood. Source of these receptors: a man between 25 and 39 years old in good health. Both conserved end residues are part of each CDR3. Each record gives: D gene, clone size, CDR3 length, V gene, J gene, CDR3 protein, CDR3 DNA. The D gene is left open where the match is weak. Size is stated for part of the rows, as once, few or many counts, or as a class when the clone is expanded.

-,-,12,TRBV5-4,TRBJ2-3,CASSGDRDTQYF,TGTGCCAGCAGCGGCGACAGAGATACGCAGTATTTT
TRBD2,-,15,TRBV28,TRBJ2-4,CASSSAGEAKNIQYF,TGTGCCAGCAGTTCAGCGGGAGAGGCCAAAAACATTCAGTACTTC
-,once,15,TRBV5-1,TRBJ2-7,CASSLARSLGHEQYF,TGCGCCAGCAGCTTGGCCAGAAGTCTTGGGCACGAGCAGTACTTC
-,-,15,TRBV18,TRBJ1-1,CASSGWQNWNTEAFF,TGTGCCAGCTCAGGGTGGCAGAACTGGAACACTGAAGCTTTCTTT
-,-,12,TRBV10-3,TRBJ1-1,CANQGLNTEAFF,TGTGCCAATCAGGGTCTGAACACTGAAGCTTTCTTT
TRBD2,-,16,TRBV18,TRBJ2-3,CASSPILAGSTDTQYF,TGTGCCAGCTCACCCATACTAGCGGGAAGCACAGATACGCAGTATTTT
-,-,14,TRBV15,TRBJ2-1,CATSRGPRGNEQFF,TGTGCCACCAGCAGAGGGCCCCGCGGAAATGAGCAGTTCTTC
-,-,12,TRBV28,TRBJ1-1,CASRTGNTEAFF,TGTGCCAGCAGGACAGGGAACACTGAAGCTTTCTTT
TRBD2,-,17,TRBV27,TRBJ2-1,CASSPIRLAGSYNEQFF,TGTGCCAGCAGCCCTATCCGACTAGCGGGCTCCTACAATGAGCAGTTCTTC
-,-,13,TRBV7-2,TRBJ2-7,CASRASVAYEQYF,TGTGCCAGCAGGGCCTCCGTGGCCTACGAGCAGTACTTC
-,-,15,TRBV6-5,TRBJ1-5,CASSHAGTVNQPQHF,TGTGCCAGCAGCCACGCGGGTACAGTTAATCAGCCCCAGCATTTT
-,once,15,TRBV18,TRBJ1-2,CASSPLAGANYGYTF,TGTGCCAGCTCACCTCTTGCGGGAGCTAACTATGGCTACACCTTC
-,-,10,TRBV20-1,TRBJ2-7,CSASNFEQYF,TGCAGTGCTAGCAACTTCGAGCAGTACTTC
-,few,15,TRBV2,TRBJ1-1,CASSERLGRDTEAFF,TGTGCCAGCAGTGAAAGGCTAGGGCGGGATACTGAAGCTTTCTTT
-,-,14,TRBV27,TRBJ1-5,CASSLRPLNQPQHF,TGTGCCAGCAGTCTCCGCCCTTTAAATCAGCCCCAGCATTTT
-,-,14,TRBV2,TRBJ2-3,CASSGPLRSDTQYF,TGTGCCAGCAGTGGACCCCTGAGATCCGATACGCAGTATTTT
-,-,11,TRBV28,TRBJ2-1,CASSWGNEQFF,TGTGCCAGCAGTTGGGGGAATGAGCAGTTCTTC
TRBD2,-,18,TRBV11-2,TRBJ2-1,CASSLELAGVGSYNEQFF,TGTGCCAGCAGCTTAGAACTAGCGGGAGTCGGGTCCTACAATGAGCAGTTCTTC
TRBD2,once,15,TRBV7-2,TRBJ2-1,CASRRRGLADNEQFF,TGTGCCAGCAGAAGAAGGGGACTAGCGGACAATGAGCAGTTCTTC
-,-,15,TRBV27,TRBJ2-5,CASNKDRRSWETQYF,TGTGCCAGTAATAAGGATCGGCGGTCTTGGGAGACCCAGTACTTC
-,-,12,TRBV18,TRBJ1-1,CASSPRPNEAFF,TGTGCCAGCTCACCACGTCCTAATGAAGCTTTCTTT
-,-,21,TRBV4-1,TRBJ2-7,CASSQDPSNFDRAVEGYEQYF,TGCGCCAGCAGCCAAGATCCGTCCAATTTCGACCGCGCGGTGGAGGGCTACGAGCAGTACTTC
-,-,17,TRBV5-1,TRBJ2-1,CASYDGLGGVSYNEQFF,TGCGCCAGCTATGATGGTCTCGGAGGGGTCTCCTACAATGAGCAGTTCTTC
TRBD2,-,20,TRBV19,TRBJ2-1,CASSTQPGLAGGGVYNEQFF,TGTGCCAGTAGTACCCAACCAGGACTAGCGGGGGGCGGAGTGTACAATGAGCAGTTCTTC
TRBD2,-,16,TRBV11-3,TRBJ2-1,CASSGGSGSSYNEQFF,TGTGCCAGCAGCGGAGGGAGCGGGAGCTCCTACAATGAGCAGTTCTTC
TRBD2,once,15,TRBV25-1,TRBJ2-1,CASSDIAGAYNEQFF,TGTGCCAGCAGTGATATAGCGGGAGCTTACAATGAGCAGTTCTTC
-,-,13,TRBV29-1,TRBJ1-1,CSVLLGPSTEAFF,TGCAGCGTTCTTTTAGGACCGAGCACTGAAGCTTTCTTT